This passage covers 20 T cell receptor beta chains from one sample sequenced in a study of T cells in Graves' hyperthyroidism and ophthalmopathy. Template material for amplifying TCR beta CDR3 regions consisted of RNA transcripts. First-round RT-PCR of the TCR CDR3 relied on the HTBI primer set. TCRdb recomputed calls from the multiplex PCR reads with MiXCR, one row per CDR3 protein. The data hold about 300,000 distinct CDR3 sequences, with around a fifth observed a single time. Sequencing input: blood. The receptors derive from a man aged 45-65 years with Graves' ophthalmopathy.

This clonotype was seen more than once but under ten times. The chain carries TRBV2 and TRBJ2-6, with D perhaps TRBD2 (6 bases). The germline gives CDR1 SNHLY, CDR2 FYNNEI. The length of the CDR3 is 15 residues. V lost 5 bases and J 3 bases, leaving 11 bases between the germline ends. This CDR3 is CASSKEGSGANVLTF. The CDR3 DNA sequence: TGTGCCAGCAGTAAGGAGGGTAGTGGGGCCAACGTCCTGACTTTC.

About this clonotype: This sequence may be a read error, since a much larger clone differs from it by one base. V gene TRBV7-2 combines with J gene TRBJ1-4; 8 bases map to TRBD1. The CDR3 is 16 residues long. CDR1 is SGHTA, CDR2 FQGNSA, per germline. After removal of 5 bases from V and 12 bases from J, the junction contained 17 bases not matched to a gene. CDR3 nucleotide sequence: TGTGCCAGCAGCCAAGACAGGGGCGTCCTCCACGGGGAACTGTTTTTT. As protein: CASSQDRGVLHGELFF. Looking up the rest from reference TRBV7-2 and TRBJ1-4 gives the full variable domain: GAGVSQSPSNKVTEKGKDVELRCDPISGHTALYWYRQSLGQGLEFLIYFQGNSAPDKSGLPSDRFSAERTGGSVSTLTIQRTQQEDSAVYLCASSQDRGVLHGELFFGSGTQLSVL.

This clonotype came up many times. The chain has TRBV28 and TRBJ1-1; D not resolved. V gave up 4 bases and J gave up 4 bases, with 7 bases separating them. The CDR3 sequence is 12 residues long. The germline gives CDR1 MDHEN, CDR2 SYDVKM. The DNA of the CDR3 is TGTGCCAGCAGTTCTCTGGTCACTGAAGCTTTCTTT. Protein: CASSSLVTEAFF.

This sequence joins TRBV15 and TRBJ2-1; D unresolved. V lost 5 bases to trimming and J lost 0 bases, with 11 bases between them. CDR3 length: 15 residues. The germline gives CDR1 LNHNV, CDR2 YYDKDF (reference sequence). CDR3 amino acids: CATSERVNSYNEQFF. The CDR3 nucleotides are TGTGCCACCAGCGAACGGGTCAACTCCTACAATGAGCAGTTCTTC.

This clonotype was counted only a few times. This chain connects TRBV30 to TRBJ2-1; D may match TRBD1 or TRBD2 (6 bases each). There are 16 residues in the CDR3. The germline V gene has CDR1 GTSNPN and CDR2 SVGIG (reference sequence). V was shortened by 3 bases and J by 2 bases, with 17 bases between the two germline ends. Written as DNA, the CDR3 is TGTGCCTGGAGGGAGGGGGTAGGGGGAACCTACAATGAGCAGTTCTTC. It encodes CAWREGVGGTYNEQFF.

This clonotype was found a few times. This chain uses TRBV5-1 with TRBJ2-7; 10 nucleotides agree with TRBD2. J was trimmed by 3 bases and V by 3 bases; bases with no gene match: 6. Germline V gene sequence: CDR1 SGHRS, CDR2 YFSETQ. This CDR3 region has 15 residues. CDR3 loop: CASSSGLAALYEQYF. The CDR3 nucleotides are TGCGCCAGCAGCTCTGGACTAGCGGCACTCTACGAGCAGTACTTC. Together with reference TRBV5-1 and TRBJ2-7, the CDR3 gives the full variable domain: KAGVTQTPRYLIKTRGQQVTLSCSPISGHRSVSWYQQTPGQGLQFLFEYFSETQRNKGNFPGRFSGRQFSNSRSEMNVSTLELGDSALYLCASSSGLAALYEQYFGPGTRLTVT.

There are a few counts of this clonotype. The chain recombines TRBV24-1 with TRBJ2-3; the match to TRBD1 covers 7 bases. With V trimmed by 3 bases and J by 0 bases, 8 bases remained unmatched. Germline values: CDR1 KGHDR, CDR2 SFDVKD. The length of the CDR3 is 17 residues. CDR3 DNA: TGTGCCACCAGTGATCCACAGGGGCCGCGTAGCACAGATACGCAGTATTTT. Residues: CATSDPQGPRSTDTQYF.

The chain combines TRBV30 with TRBJ2-7, with D possibly being TRBD1 (5 bases). V lost 4 bases and J lost 3, with 19 bases in between. The CDR3 length is 15 residues. CDR1 is GTSNPN, CDR2 SVGIG, per germline (reference sequence). The chain's CDR3 is CAWTPQTVRSYEQYF. DNA for the CDR3: TGTGCCTGGACCCCCCAGACAGTTCGGAGCTACGAGCAGTACTTC.

This clonotype was detected a few times. This chain uses TRBV25-1 with TRBJ2-7; D uncertain. The ends were cut back, 6 bases at V and 5 bases at J, with 14 bases in the middle. The CDR3 extends over 13 amino acids. Germline lookup yields CDR1 MGHDK and CDR2 SYGVNS. The CDR3, as DNA: TGTGCCAGCAGCGGAACCCTAGGCCACGAGCAGTACTTC. Translation: CASSGTLGHEQYF.

This clonotype was counted many times. This sequence joins TRBV20-1 and TRBJ1-1; TRBD1 aligns across 8 bases. Germline V gene sequence: CDR1 DFQATT, CDR2 SNEGSKA (reference sequence). This CDR3 is built from 14 residues. J gave up 1 base and V 5 bases, and 6 bases lay outside the gene matches. CDR3 nucleotides: TGCAGTGCTCCCCGGACAGGGCAGAACACTGAAGCTTTCTTT. Translated: CSAPRTGQNTEAFF.

The sample holds a few counts of this clonotype. The chain has TRBV5-1 and TRBJ2-5, with unresolved D. The V gene lost 0 bases and the J gene lost 2 bases, with 8 bases spanning the gap. The CDR3 sequence is 14 residues long. CDR1 is SGHRS and CDR2 is YFSETQ in the germline V gene. CDR3 sequence: CASSLDPLQETQYF. CDR3 sequence (DNA): TGCGCCAGCAGCTTGGACCCACTGCAAGAGACCCAGTACTTC.

This clonotype has at least ten counts. The rearrangement uses TRBV12-3 or TRBV12-4 and TRBJ2-1; tentatively, D is TRBD1 (5 bases). V lost 3 bases to trimming and J lost 6 bases, with 15 bases between them. The CDR3 covers 15 residues. CDR3 in DNA: TGTGCCAGCAGTTTCGTCCAGGGAAGAAGCAATGAGCAGTTCTTC. Translated, it gives CASSFVQGRSNEQFF.

This clonotype was counted ten times or more. The J gene is TRBJ2-3, the V gene TRBV11-2, with TRBD1 identical over 9 bases. CDR3 length: 15 residues. Germline-derived CDR1 and CDR2 are SGHAT and FQNNGV. V was clipped by 5 bases and J by 0 bases; unmatched bases: 3. CDR3 sequence (DNA): TGTGCCAGCAGCAGGACAGGGGATAGCACAGATACGCAGTATTTT. As protein: CASSRTGDSTDTQYF.

The chain couples TRBV6-1 to TRBJ1-5; 8 bases agree with TRBD1. This CDR3 region has 16 residues. The V gene end was trimmed by 3 bases and the J gene end by 3 bases; junction bases not matched to a gene: 7. Germline V gene lookup returns CDR1 MNHNS and CDR2 SASEGT. DNA for the CDR3: TGTGCCAGCAGTGATAGCAGGGGGCACCCCAATCAGCCCCAGCATTTT. This sequence encodes CASSDSRGHPNQPQHF.

The chain is built from TRBV5-1 and TRBJ2-1, with TRBD2 matching 13 bases. Per the germline V gene, CDR1 is SGHRS and CDR2 is YFSETQ. V lost 4 bases, J lost 6 bases, and 4 bases stayed unmatched. The CDR3 contains 15 residues. In DNA form, the CDR3 reads TGCGCCAGCAGCCCGGGACTAGCGGGAACCAATGAGCAGTTCTTC. The encoded protein is CASSPGLAGTNEQFF.

This clonotype came up a few times. V and J are TRBV4-2 and TRBJ2-2, with 14 positions matching TRBD2. The CDR3 is 17 amino acids. V lost 3 bases, J lost 4 bases, and 4 bases stayed unmatched. Germline lookup yields CDR1 LGHNA and CDR2 YNFKEQ. As DNA, the CDR3 is TGTGCCAGCAGCCAGCGACTAGCGGGAGGGCCCACCGGGGAGCTGTTTTTT. Translating it yields CASSQRLAGGPTGELFF.

The chain recombines TRBV5-1 with TRBJ2-7, with D possibly matching TRBD2 (6 bases). With 1 base removed from V and 8 bases from J, the gap between germline ends came to 19 bases. Germline assignment: CDR1 SGHRS and CDR2 YFSETQ. The CDR3 extends over 15 amino acids. The CDR3 region has the DNA TGCGCCAGCAGCTTGACCGGGACCCCGGAGGGACAGCAGTACTTC. Translation gives CASSLTGTPEGQQYF.

In its sample, this clonotype was seen many times. The chain recombines TRBV28 with TRBJ1-1; D is possibly TRBD1 (5 bases). This CDR3 is 15 amino acids long. Germline V gene data show CDR1 as MDHEN and CDR2 as SYDVKM. V gave up 7 bases and J gave up 2 bases, with 17 bases separating them. The CDR3 sequence is CASIGRGRVNTEAFF. The CDR3 region has the DNA TGTGCCAGCATCGGTAGGGGTCGGGTTAACACTGAAGCTTTCTTT. Supplemented by reference TRBV28 and TRBJ1-1, the full variable domain reads DVKVTQSSRYLVKRTGEKVFLECVQDMDHENMFWYRQDPGLGLRLIYFSYDVKMKEKGDIPEGYSVSREKKERFSLILESASTNQTSMYLCASIGRGRVNTEAFFGQGTRLTVV.

This clonotype was observed at least ten times. The chain couples TRBV6-1 to TRBJ1-5; D is perhaps TRBD1 (5 bases). This CDR3 is 14 amino acids long. Germline CDR1 reads MNHNS; CDR2 reads SASEGT. Trimming took off 5 bases at V and 0 bases at J, with 8 bases between the two ends. For the CDR3, the DNA is TGTGCCAGCAGTTCGGGGGGTAGCAATCAGCCCCAGCATTTT. It encodes CASSSGGSNQPQHF.

This clonotype was seen more than once but under ten times. The chain uses TRBV5-1 and TRBJ1-4; D is uncertain. Germline-derived CDR1 and CDR2 are SGHRS and YFSETQ. This CDR3 region has 14 residues. Trimming left V 0 bases short and J 0 bases short, with 3 bases between. In DNA, the CDR3 is TGCGCCAGCAGCTTGGGGCCAACTAATGAAAAACTGTTTTTT. Protein product: CASSLGPTNEKLFF. Supplemented by reference TRBV5-1 and TRBJ1-4, the full variable domain reads KAGVTQTPRYLIKTRGQQVTLSCSPISGHRSVSWYQQTPGQGLQFLFEYFSETQRNKGNFPGRFSGRQFSNSRSEMNVSTLELGDSALYLCASSLGPTNEKLFFGSGTQLSVL.